A single sample is the source of the 27 T cell receptor beta chains below, sequenced in a study of radiotherapy plus CTLA-4 blockade in lung cancer. Sequenced by immunoSEQ multiplex PCR; TCRdb stores in-frame clones only, minus some. Of roughly 76,000 clones listed, nearly 75% are singletons. The sequencing used peripheral blood, collected from a patient treated with radiotherapy plus ipilimumab. The source of these receptors is a human donor with non-small cell lung cancer whose response to radiotherapy plus ipilimumab could not be evaluated.

This chain connects TRBV27 to TRBJ2-2; D is undetermined. The germline CDR1 and CDR2 sequences are MNHEY and SMNVEV (reference sequence). V shed 1 base and J shed 1 base, with 7 bases lying between them. This CDR3 has 15 amino acids. CDR3 coding DNA: TGTGCCAGCAGTTTATTCAGGCAGAACACCGGGGAGCTGTTTTTT. Translated, it gives CASSLFRQNTGELFF.

The J gene is TRBJ2-2, the V gene TRBV5-1; the D is unclear. Looked up from germline, CDR1 is SGHRS and CDR2 is YFSETQ. V shed 1 base and J shed 7 bases, with 14 bases lying between them. CDR3 length: 15 amino acids. For the CDR3, the DNA is TGCGCCAGCAGCTTGTCCACCGCCGGTATCGGGGAGCTGTTTTTT. Translating it yields CASSLSTAGIGELFF. The variable domain in full, with the rest retrieved from reference TRBV5-1 and TRBJ2-2, is KAGVTQTPRYLIKTRGQQVTLSCSPISGHRSVSWYQQTPGQGLQFLFEYFSETQRNKGNFPGRFSGRQFSNSRSEMNVSTLELGDSALYLCASSLSTAGIGELFFGEGSRLTVL.

This rearrangement joins TRBV5-4 to TRBJ2-1, with D perhaps TRBD1 (7 bases). The germline gives CDR1 SGHNT, CDR2 YYREEE (reference sequence). Trimming removed 6 bases from V and 2 bases from J, with 18 bases in between. The CDR3 contains 16 residues. This CDR3 reads CASTPGGGRTYNEQFF. The CDR3 nucleotides read TGTGCCAGCACTCCAGGAGGGGGCAGGACCTACAATGAGCAGTTCTTC.

This sequence joins TRBV6-6 and TRBJ1-1; tentatively, D is TRBD1 (6 bases). CDR3 length: 14 amino acids. V lost 2 bases and J 8 bases, leaving 15 bases between the germline ends. Germline V gene sequence: CDR1 MNHNY, CDR2 SVGAGI (reference sequence). The CDR3 bases are TGTGCCAGCAGTTACGAGAAGGTGAGGGGGGAAGCTTTCTTT. It yields the protein CASSYEKVRGEAFF.

The chain joins TRBV4-2 to TRBJ1-4, with D tentatively TRBD1 (5 bases). The CDR3 is 15 residues long. Germline V gives CDR1 LGHNA, CDR2 YNFKEQ. V was trimmed by 0 bases and J by 6 bases, leaving 11 bases between them. The CDR3 region is CASSQEPGQDEKLFF. The CDR3 DNA reads as TGTGCCAGCAGCCAAGAACCAGGGCAGGATGAAAAACTGTTTTTT.

The chain combines TRBV18 with TRBJ1-2; TRBD1 might be the D (5 bases). The germline V and J ends were trimmed by 1 base and 2 bases, with 5 bases remaining between them. This CDR3 comprises 13 residues. Germline assignment: CDR1 KGHSH and CDR2 LQKENI. The CDR3 nucleotides read TGTGCCAGCTCACCACAGGGGAACTATGGCTACACCTTC. Protein: CASSPQGNYGYTF.

This rearrangement joins TRBV10-1 to TRBJ2-7; a possible D gene is TRBD1 (6 bases). V lost 8 bases and J 2 bases, leaving 16 bases between the germline ends. CDR1 and CDR2 from the germline V gene are WNHNN and SYGVQD (reference sequence). The CDR3 spans 14 residues. CDR3 sequence: CASRLGAHTYEQYF. CDR3 DNA: TGCGCCAGCCGGCTGGGGGCCCATACCTACGAGCAGTACTTC.

This chain uses TRBV7-2 with TRBJ1-2; no reliable D call. CDR3 length: 15 amino acids. CDR1 and CDR2 from the germline V gene are SGHTA and FQGNSA. The V end was cut by 1 base, the J end by 8 bases, with 17 bases between. The CDR3 bases are TGTGCCAGCAGCTTAGGAGGGAGCACAAAACAGGGCTACACCTTC. Its translation: CASSLGGSTKQGYTF.

There are a few counts of this clone. The rearrangement joins TRBV5-4 to TRBJ2-7; perhaps TRBD1 as D (6 bases). V lost 5 bases and J lost 4, with 22 bases in between. CDR1 and CDR2 from the germline V gene are SGHNT and YYREEE (reference sequence). The CDR3 extends over 16 amino acids. The CDR3 nucleotides are TGTGCCAGCAGTTCCCTACAGGGTCCGGGCCTTTACGAGCAGTACTTC. Amino acid sequence: CASSSLQGPGLYEQYF. Full variable domain (rest looked up from reference TRBV5-4 and TRBJ2-7): ETGVTQSPTHLIKTRGQQVTLRCSSQSGHNTVSWYQQALGQGPQFIFQYYREEENGRGNFPPRFSGLQFPNYSSELNVNALELDDSALYLCASSSLQGPGLYEQYFGPGTRLTVT.

This clone was seen more than once but under ten times. The rearrangement links TRBV4-3 to TRBJ1-3, with 7 bases that match TRBD1. The V gene end was trimmed by 1 base and the J gene end by 3 bases; junction bases not matched to a gene: 6. Per the germline V gene, CDR1 is LGHNA and CDR2 is YSLEER. CDR3 length: 16 residues. The CDR3 spells CASSQGWQGVGNTIYF. In DNA, the CDR3 is TGCGCCAGCAGCCAAGGATGGCAGGGGGTTGGAAACACCATATATTTT.

This clone occurred many times. The V and J genes are TRBV7-9 and TRBJ2-2; TRBD1 agrees at 9 bases. CDR1 and CDR2 (germline): SEHNR, FQNEAQ (reference sequence). The CDR3 is 16 residues long. Germline trimming cut 6 bases from V and 5 bases from J; bases unmatched to any gene: 10. The CDR3 DNA follows: TGTGCCAGCAGTTCAACCGGGACAGGGAAAACCGGGGAGCTGTTTTTT. Translated: CASSSTGTGKTGELFF.

This clone was seen once. This chain connects TRBV27 to TRBJ1-2; D is uncertain. The CDR3 contains 13 residues. Germline V gives CDR1 MNHEY, CDR2 SMNVEV (reference sequence). Trimming removed 3 bases from V and 7 bases from J, with 12 bases in between. The CDR3 is CASSLLPAVGYTF. The DNA for the CDR3 is TGTGCCAGCAGTTTGTTGCCAGCGGTTGGCTACACCTTC.

This clone was counted a few times. The rearrangement joins TRBV18 to TRBJ1-5, with D tentatively TRBD1 (5 bases). V lost 5 bases, J lost 3 bases, and 8 bases lay in between. Germline CDR1 KGHSH, CDR2 LQKENI. This CDR3 spans 13 amino acids. The CDR3 DNA follows: TGTGCCAGCTCATCGACAGTCAATCAGCCCCAGCATTTT. It is translated as CASSSTVNQPQHF.

This clone turned up a few times. This sequence joins TRBV11-2 and TRBJ1-2, with 7 bases fitting TRBD1. Germline V gene data show CDR1 as SGHAT and CDR2 as FQNNGV. The CDR3 is 14 amino acids. The ends lost 5 bases at V and 0 bases at J; junction bases unmatched: 3. In DNA form, the CDR3 reads TGTGCCAGCAGCCCGGACAGGTCTAACTATGGCTACACCTTC. Protein: CASSPDRSNYGYTF.

The chain carries TRBV28 and TRBJ2-3; TRBD2 is a possible D gene (6 bases). Germline CDR1 is MDHEN and CDR2 is SYDVKM. The V end was cut by 4 bases, the J end by 1 base, with 15 bases between. The CDR3 contains 16 residues. DNA of the CDR3: TGTGCCAGCAGTTCCCCCGGCGGACTACGCACAGATACGCAGTATTTT. Protein product: CASSSPGGLRTDTQYF.

The V call is TRBV5-6, the J call TRBJ2-7; weak D call: TRBD1 (5 bases). The V and J ends lost 0 bases and 1 base respectively, with 11 bases between them. This CDR3 spans 15 amino acids. Per germline, CDR1 SGHDT and CDR2 YYEEEE. The CDR3 DNA reads TGTGCCAGCAGCTTGGATGCAGGGTGGTCCTACGAGCAGTACTTC. It encodes CASSLDAGWSYEQYF.

The chain links TRBV5-1 to TRBJ1-4; 9 bases match TRBD1. Trimming took 1 base from V and 7 from J; bases not matched to a gene: 8. Germline assignment: CDR1 SGHRS and CDR2 YFSETQ. The CDR3 extends over 16 amino acids. CDR3 sequence reads: CASSLFTGGQGEKLFF. CDR3 in DNA: TGCGCCAGCAGCTTGTTCACAGGGGGCCAAGGTGAAAAACTGTTTTTT. The whole variable domain, filled in from reference TRBV5-1 and TRBJ1-4, reads KAGVTQTPRYLIKTRGQQVTLSCSPISGHRSVSWYQQTPGQGLQFLFEYFSETQRNKGNFPGRFSGRQFSNSRSEMNVSTLELGDSALYLCASSLFTGGQGEKLFFGSGTQLSVL.

The chain joins TRBV5-4 to TRBJ2-2, with D possibly being TRBD1 (5 bases). The V end lost 4 bases, the J end lost 5 bases, and 9 bases lay between the germline ends. Looked up from germline, CDR1 is SGHNT and CDR2 is YYREEE (reference sequence). This CDR3 region has 13 residues. CDR3 coding DNA: TGTGCCAGCAGCCCGACAGCGACCGGGGAGCTGTTTTTT. Protein product: CASSPTATGELFF.

The V gene is TRBV5-6, the J gene TRBJ1-2, with D unresolved. The V gene's germline CDR1 is SGHDT and CDR2 YYEEEE. The V end lost 1 base, the J end lost 5 bases, and 6 bases lay between the germline ends. The CDR3 is 12 amino acids. CDR3 DNA: TGTGCCAGCAGCTTGTTCAATTATGGCTACACCTTC. Translating gives CASSLFNYGYTF.

The V and J genes are TRBV4-1 and TRBJ1-4, with 7 bases fitting TRBD1. The length of the CDR3 is 18 residues. Looked up from germline, CDR1 is MGHRA and CDR2 is YSYEKL. V shed 0 bases and J 6 bases; nucleotides not matched to a gene: 13. The CDR3 loop reads CASSQERGTASQDEKLFF. Here the CDR3 DNA reads TGCGCCAGCAGCCAAGAGAGGGGGACAGCCAGCCAGGATGAAAAACTGTTTTTT.

The V and J genes are TRBV10-2 and TRBJ2-5; TRBD1 matches at 7 bases. TRBJ2-7 matches the DNA end more closely, so the J call is doubtful. This CDR3 contains 14 residues. From germline, CDR1 is WSHSY and CDR2 SAAADI. The CDR3 sequence is CASRRQGTIHEQYF. The DNA for the CDR3 is TGCGCCAGCAGACGACAGGGTACCATCCACGAGCAGTACTTC.

This chain uses TRBV2 with TRBJ1-6, with unresolved D. CDR3 size: 15 residues. Per the germline V gene, CDR1 is SNHLY and CDR2 is FYNNEI. Trimming removed 2 bases at V and 8 bases at J, with 13 bases between. In DNA form, the CDR3 reads TGTGCCAGCAGTGAAATCGCGGGTTTTGATTCACCCCTCCACTTT. Translating gives CASSEIAGFDSPLHF.

This clone has just one count. This rearrangement joins TRBV15 to TRBJ2-3; no clear D. The CDR3 has 15 amino acids. V dropped 3 bases and J dropped 0 bases, with 10 bases sitting between them. Germline-derived CDR1 and CDR2 are LNHNV and YYDKDF (reference sequence). CDR3 residues: CATSSTKQSTDTQYF. The CDR3 DNA is TGTGCCACCAGCAGCACGAAACAAAGCACAGATACGCAGTATTTT.

This clone was seen just once. This chain joins TRBV6-5 and TRBJ2-1, with D possibly being TRBD1 (6 bases). This CDR3 spans 15 amino acids. The V gene lost 1 base and the J gene lost 7 bases, with 14 bases spanning the gap. Germline CDR1 and CDR2: MNHEY and SVGAGI. CDR3 amino acids: CASSYLGANLNEQFF. The DNA of the CDR3 is TGTGCCAGCAGTTACTTGGGGGCCAACTTAAATGAGCAGTTCTTC.

The J gene is TRBJ1-2, the V gene TRBV12-5; weak D call: TRBD1 (6 bases). V gave up 5 bases and J gave up 1 base, with 17 bases separating them. CDR1 is LGHNT and CDR2 is FRNRAP in the germline V gene. CDR3 size: 16 residues. CDR3 protein: CASGLLLGQSNYGYTF. The CDR3 nucleotides read TGTGCTAGTGGTCTCCTCCTTGGACAGAGTAACTATGGCTACACCTTC.

The chain employs TRBV2 and TRBJ1-6; D call uncertain. The ends were cut back, 7 bases at V and 0 bases at J, with 7 bases in the middle. This CDR3 is built from 14 residues. From germline, CDR1 is SNHLY and CDR2 FYNNEI. The CDR3 region has the DNA TGTGCCAGCACCGCGGACTCCTATAATTCACCCCTCCACTTT. Encoded protein: CASTADSYNSPLHF.

The genes are TRBV30 and TRBJ1-5; D might be TRBD1 (5 bases). The CDR3 is made up of 14 amino acids. V was shortened by 2 bases and J by 5 bases, with 13 bases between the two germline ends. Germline loops: CDR1 GTSNPN, CDR2 SVGIG (reference sequence). The CDR3 spells CAWSYGRVHQPQHF. The CDR3 DNA follows: TGTGCCTGGAGTTATGGCAGGGTCCATCAGCCCCAGCATTTT.